This T cell receptor beta chain was captured by sequencing in a study of identical twins. Broader study findings: Invariant MAIT and iNKT cells could partly confound zero-insertion analyses. For cord blood, abundant beta clonotypes had fewer insertions, unlike memory repertoires, which showed none. The analysis was cross-sectional rather than longitudinal within donors.

The CDR3 is made up of 15 amino acids. V shed 5 bases and J shed 5 bases, with 16 bases lying between them. CDR1 is MNHEY and CDR2 is SVGEGT in the germline V gene. This clonotype occurred a few times. Its antigen is unknown. TCRdb reanalysed the 5' RACE reads using MiXCR and keeps one entry per CDR3 protein. The table has 1.5 million to 2 million distinct CDR3 sequences, about 32% seen once; the top ten hold about 0.3%. Healthy Caucasian individuals made up all the donors. The gene calls are TRBV6-2 or TRBV6-3 and TRBJ2-1; possibly TRBD2 for D (7 bases). The TCR originated in a newborn girl in good health. The specimen was cord blood. The CDR3 DNA is TGTGCCAGCAGTCCCATGGGCGGGGGCCACAATGAGCAGTTCTTC. It codes for CASSPMGGGHNEQFF.